Below are 14 T cell receptor beta chains sequenced from a single sample in a study of low-dose radiotherapy and immunotherapy resistance in tumors. Gene-specific TRAV and TRBV primers were used for first-strand cDNA, covering alpha and beta chains. A roughly 20-cycle PCR with a constant-region primer and V-primer adapter amplified TCRs. TCRdb redid the calling of the reads with MiXCR, one entry per CDR3 protein. The repertoire has roughly 40,000 distinct CDR3 sequences, less than 30% of them found once; the top ten carry 9.5% to 13%. The time point is: after trial treatment. Sample treatment: LDRT plus nivolumab, ipilimumab, low-dose cyclophosphamide and aspirin (RACIN trial). The sequenced sample was PBMCs, obtained after low-dose radiotherapy plus immunotherapy. These receptors were collected from a male donor with prostate cancer.

With regard to this clonotype: A read error likely explains this, since a far larger clone differs by one base. V usage is TRBV7-9 and J usage is TRBJ2-3; a possible D gene is TRBD1 (6 bases). CDR3 length: 13 residues. Trimming pared 5 bases from V and 5 bases from J, leaving 11 bases between. The germline gives CDR1 SEHNR, CDR2 FQNEAQ (reference sequence). This chain's CDR3 is CASSLQGRDTQYF. The CDR3 nucleotides are TGTGCCAGCAGCCTACAGGGCCGAGATACGCAGTATTTT.

This clonotype was recorded many times. The J gene is TRBJ2-1, the V gene TRBV11-2; D not resolved. The CDR3 spans 14 residues. V dropped 2 bases and J dropped 6 bases, with 11 bases sitting between them. Germline CDR1 and CDR2: SGHAT and FQNNGV. CDR3 DNA sequence: TGTGCCAGCAGCTTATTAGCTATATCCAATGAGCAGTTCTTC. Translation gives CASSLLAISNEQFF.

The gene calls are TRBV26 and TRBJ2-5; TRBD1 is taken as the D call from the table, unchecked against the DNA. TRBV26 is flagged as a pseudogene. This CDR3 contains 15 residues. As DNA, the CDR3 is TGTGCCAGCACAGGGGCAGGACAGCGCAAAGAGACCCAGTACTTC. Translation gives CASTGAGQRKETQYF.

This clonotype was counted a single time. J is TRBJ2-1 and V is TRBV6-2 or TRBV6-3; 12 bases fit TRBD2. V shed 0 bases and J 9 bases; nucleotides not matched to a gene: 3. Germline CDR1 reads MNHEY; CDR2 reads SVGEGT. This CDR3 has 15 amino acids. The DNA for the CDR3 is TGTGCCAGCAGTTACTCGACTAGCGGGAGTGGTGAGCAGTTCTTC. Protein product: CASSYSTSGSGEQFF.

This chain joins TRBV28 and TRBJ1-2; 9 bases are a match to TRBD1. This CDR3 is 15 amino acids long. V was clipped by 6 bases and J by 13 bases; unmatched bases: 18. Germline CDR1 and CDR2: MDHEN and SYDVKM. Here the CDR3 reads CASSGAGTGFSIGTF. DNA for the CDR3: TGTGCCAGCAGCGGAGCCGGGACAGGGTTTTCGATCGGCACCTTC.

This clonotype appeared many times. The chain combines TRBV28 with TRBJ2-7, with D possibly being TRBD2 (6 bases). Germline V gene data show CDR1 as MDHEN and CDR2 as SYDVKM. With 7 bases removed from V and 0 bases from J, the gap between germline ends came to 13 bases. There are 14 residues in the CDR3. The CDR3 reads CASTSRRGSYEQYF. The CDR3, as DNA: TGTGCCAGCACCTCGCGGAGGGGCTCCTACGAGCAGTACTTC.

As to this clonotype: A far larger clone differs by one base, so this is likely a read error. This sequence joins TRBV18 and TRBJ2-1; 8 bases align to TRBD1. Trimming cost V 6 bases and J 10 bases; bases outside gene matches: 14. CDR3 length equals 15 residues. From germline, CDR1 is KGHSH and CDR2 LQKENI. CDR3 region: CASSPPGGYSYEQFF. As DNA, the CDR3 is TGTGCCAGCTCGCCTCCAGGGGGCTATTCCTACGAGCAGTTCTTC.

This clonotype occurred many times. The chain has TRBV7-9 and TRBJ2-3, with 9 bases that match TRBD2. The ends lost 5 bases at V and 9 bases at J; junction bases unmatched: 18. The V gene's germline CDR1 is SEHNR and CDR2 FQNEAQ (reference sequence). This CDR3 has 17 residues. CDR3: CASSPAPGGRAWGTQYF. CDR3 coding DNA: TGTGCCAGCAGCCCCGCCCCGGGCGGGAGGGCGTGGGGGACGCAGTATTTT.

This chain joins TRBV5-1 and TRBJ1-1, with 7 bases aligning to TRBD1. The J segment lost 0 bases and the V segment lost 4 bases, leaving 6 bases of the junction unmatched. Germline values: CDR1 SGHRS, CDR2 YFSETQ. The CDR3 spans 15 residues. The CDR3 DNA follows: TGCGCCAGCAGCCCGCTGGGACAGATGAACACTGAAGCTTTCTTT. It translates to CASSPLGQMNTEAFF. Based on the CDR3 plus reference TRBV5-1 and TRBJ1-1, the full variable domain is KAGVTQTPRYLIKTRGQQVTLSCSPISGHRSVSWYQQTPGQGLQFLFEYFSETQRNKGNFPGRFSGRQFSNSRSEMNVSTLELGDSALYLCASSPLGQMNTEAFFGQGTRLTVV.

This clonotype was found many times. The V and J genes are TRBV30 and TRBJ1-3; TRBD1 agrees at 9 bases. V was pared by 7 bases and J by 0 bases, with 10 bases of the junction left unmatched. Germline CDR1 GTSNPN, CDR2 SVGIG (reference sequence). CDR3 size: 16 residues. CDR3 sequence: CASKRDRANSGNTIYF. The CDR3 DNA reads as TGTGCCTCAAAAAGGGACAGGGCCAACTCTGGAAACACCATATATTTT.

This rearrangement joins TRBV6-4 to TRBJ2-3, with D possibly matching TRBD2 (7 bases). Germline V gene data show CDR1 as MRHNA and CDR2 as SNTAGT. Trimming took 2 bases from V and 3 from J, leaving 12 bases between them. This CDR3 has 15 amino acids. The CDR3 reads CASSDLGGGTDTQYF. CDR3 DNA sequence: TGTGCCAGCAGTGACCTAGGGGGGGGTACAGATACGCAGTATTTT.

This clonotype was counted many times. The chain couples TRBV5-1 to TRBJ2-1; D may be TRBD1 (6 bases). CDR3 size: 13 residues. Germline CDR1 and CDR2: SGHRS and YFSETQ. Trimming left V 5 bases short and J 3 bases short, with 9 bases between. The CDR3 reads CASRQDSYNEQFF. The DNA for the CDR3 is TGCGCCAGCAGGCAGGACAGCTACAATGAGCAGTTCTTC.

This clonotype occurred many times. The V and J genes are TRBV11-2 and TRBJ2-1; 11 nucleotides match TRBD1. The CDR3 covers 15 residues. The ends lost 6 bases at V and 5 bases at J; junction bases unmatched: 6. In germline, CDR1 is SGHAT, CDR2 FQNNGV. CDR3 DNA sequence: TGTGCCAGCAGATCAGGACAGGGGGCACACAATGAGCAGTTCTTC. It codes for CASRSGQGAHNEQFF.

This chain joins TRBV3-1 and TRBJ2-6; D gene unclear. Trimming removed 4 bases from V and 2 bases from J, with 9 bases in between. Germline CDR1 and CDR2: LGHDT and YNNKEL (reference sequence). This CDR3 is 15 amino acids long. This CDR3 reads CASSRSEAGANVLTF. The CDR3 bases are TGTGCCAGCAGCCGATCTGAGGCTGGGGCCAACGTCCTGACTTTC. Full variable domain (rest looked up from reference TRBV3-1 and TRBJ2-6): DTAVSQTPKYLVTQMGNDKSIKCEQNLGHDTMYWYKQDSKKFLKIMFSYNNKELIINETVPNRFSPKSPDKAHLNLHINSLELGDSAVYFCASSRSEAGANVLTFGAGSRLTVL.